This T cell receptor (beta chain) was recovered during a study of blood T cell repertoires in COVID-19. V was pared by 2 bases and J by 5 bases, with 5 bases of the junction left unmatched. Per the germline V gene, CDR1 is MDHEN and CDR2 is SYDVKM. The CDR3 totals 15 residues. Generated by immunoSEQ multiplex PCR, the TCRdb table keeps only in-frame clones and is missing some. Among 180,000 or so clones listed, around 85% were seen once. The chain joins TRBV28 to TRBJ2-1; 8 bases are shared with TRBD2. Sequences were obtained from peripheral blood. This clonotype originated in a man in his 60s with acute or convalescent COVID-19. Written as DNA, the CDR3 is TGTGCCAGCAGTTTACCGGGACTAGTGAACAATGAGCAGTTCTTC. It translates to CASSLPGLVNNEQFF. Complete variable domain (other parts from reference TRBV28 and TRBJ2-1): DVKVTQSSRYLVKRTGEKVFLECVQDMDHENMFWYRQDPGLGLRLIYFSYDVKMKEKGDIPEGYSVSREKKERFSLILESASTNQTSMYLCASSLPGLVNNEQFFGPGTRLTVL.